This TCR beta chain was identified during a study of cytomegalovirus exposure and HLA in healthy donors. On the study more broadly: In an earlier analysis, 90 million to 130 million unique TCR beta sequences were found from about 180 million T cells.

The count of this clone is one. What it recognizes is unknown. PCR primers comprised 60 Vbeta and 13 Jbeta primers. The method was immunoSEQ multiplex PCR; TCRdb's version includes in-frame clones alone and lacks a portion of them. The table records about 120,000 clones, 77% of them present only once. V was clipped by 5 bases and J by 5 bases; unmatched bases: 8. This CDR3 comprises 16 residues. Germline assignment: CDR1 SGHTA and CDR2 FQGTGA. Study-wide findings and caveats: Specificity for CMV antigens was confirmed in vitro for a few of the CMV-associated chains. V- and J-gene trimming of TCR beta was linked (in a later analysis) to a missense DCLRE1C variant. The study designated 150 to 200 TCR beta chains cytomegalovirus-associated.

The sequence came from a man younger than 30 in good health and CMV-seropositive. The sample consisted of PBMCs. The chain joins TRBV7-3 to TRBJ2-1, with 11 positions matching TRBD2. CDR3 in amino acids: CASSPFLAGGHNEQFF. DNA for the CDR3: TGTGCCAGCAGCCCCTTTCTAGCGGGAGGCCACAATGAGCAGTTCTTC.